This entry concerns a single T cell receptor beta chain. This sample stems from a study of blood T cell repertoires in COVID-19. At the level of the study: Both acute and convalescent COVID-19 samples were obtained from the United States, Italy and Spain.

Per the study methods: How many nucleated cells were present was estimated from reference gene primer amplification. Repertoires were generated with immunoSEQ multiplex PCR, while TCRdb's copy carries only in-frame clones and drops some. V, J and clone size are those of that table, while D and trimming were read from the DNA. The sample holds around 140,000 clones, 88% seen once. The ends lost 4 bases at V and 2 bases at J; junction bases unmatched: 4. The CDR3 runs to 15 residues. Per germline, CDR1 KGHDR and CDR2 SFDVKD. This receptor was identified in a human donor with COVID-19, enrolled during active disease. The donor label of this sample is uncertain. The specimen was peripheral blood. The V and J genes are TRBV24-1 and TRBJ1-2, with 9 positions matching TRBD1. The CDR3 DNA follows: TGTGCCACCAGTGAACGGGACAGGGAGAACTATGGCTACACCTTC. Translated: CATSERDRENYGYTF.